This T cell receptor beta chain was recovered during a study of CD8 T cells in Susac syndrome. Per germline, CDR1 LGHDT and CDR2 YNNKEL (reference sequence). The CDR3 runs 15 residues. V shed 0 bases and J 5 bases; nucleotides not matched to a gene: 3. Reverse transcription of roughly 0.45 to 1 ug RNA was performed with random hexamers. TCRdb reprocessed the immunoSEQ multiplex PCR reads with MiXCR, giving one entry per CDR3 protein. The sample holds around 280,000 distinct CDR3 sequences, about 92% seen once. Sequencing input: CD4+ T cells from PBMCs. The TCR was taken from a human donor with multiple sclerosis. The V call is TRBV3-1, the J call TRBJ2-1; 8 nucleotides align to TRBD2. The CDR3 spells CASSQEMRGDNEQFF. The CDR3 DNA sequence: TGTGCCAGCAGCCAAGAAATGCGGGGGGACAATGAGCAGTTCTTC.